The present T cell receptor (beta chain) was sequenced within a study of blood T cell repertoires in COVID-19. Study-level information: Italy, Spain and the United States were the sources of the convalescent and acute COVID-19 samples. PBMCs, B-cell-depleted T cells, or T cells provided the cDNA or gDNA that made up the material.

Study processing details: Amplified reference gene primers provided the basis for estimating nucleated cell counts. Produced via immunoSEQ multiplex PCR; TCRdb's table is partial and in-frame only. V and J calls and clone size are copied from that table; D and trimming were computed from the DNA. The sample lists 110,000 to 150,000 clones; around 83% were seen once. CDR3 length equals 16 residues. The germline V gene encodes CDR1 SGHDT and CDR2 YYEEEE. The junction had 7 bases not matched to a gene; V was cut back by 0 bases and J by 5 bases. This chain joins TRBV5-6 and TRBJ2-1; the match to TRBD1 covers 8 bases. Source material: peripheral blood. The TCR was taken from a man in his 60s with active or convalescent COVID-19. The CDR3 protein is CASSLVPGQVNNEQFF. The DNA of the CDR3 is TGTGCCAGCAGCTTGGTACCGGGACAGGTGAACAATGAGCAGTTCTTC.